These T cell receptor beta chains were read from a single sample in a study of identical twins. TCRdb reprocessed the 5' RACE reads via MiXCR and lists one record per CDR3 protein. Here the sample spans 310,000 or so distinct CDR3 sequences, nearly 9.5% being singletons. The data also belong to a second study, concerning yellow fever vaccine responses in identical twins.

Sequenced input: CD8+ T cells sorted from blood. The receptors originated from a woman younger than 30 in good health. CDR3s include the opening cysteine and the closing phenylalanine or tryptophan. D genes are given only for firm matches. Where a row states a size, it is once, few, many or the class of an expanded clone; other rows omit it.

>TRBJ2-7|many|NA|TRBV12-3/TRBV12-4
CASSLKRGTPYEQYF
TGTGCCAGCAGTTTAAAGAGGGGGACCCCCTACGAGCAGTACTTC
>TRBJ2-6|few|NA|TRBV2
CAIKSGANVLTF
TGTGCCATTAAGTCCGGTGCCAACGTCCTGACTTTC
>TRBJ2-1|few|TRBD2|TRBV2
CASSTIRTSGRSNEQFF
TGTGCCAGCAGTACCATCCGGACTAGCGGGAGGTCCAATGAGCAGTTCTTC
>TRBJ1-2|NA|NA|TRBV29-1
CSAYPSGRNSNYGYTF
TGCAGCGCTTATCCTAGCGGGCGAAACTCTAACTATGGCTACACCTTC
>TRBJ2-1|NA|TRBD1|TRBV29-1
CSVEDWDRGYNEQFF
TGCAGCGTTGAAGATTGGGACAGGGGCTACAATGAGCAGTTCTTC
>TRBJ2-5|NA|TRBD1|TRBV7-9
CASRSDRVQETQYF
TGTGCCAGCAGGTCAGACAGGGTTCAGGAGACCCAGTACTTC
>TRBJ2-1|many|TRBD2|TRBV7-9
CASSLVAGGKSFNEQFF
TGTGCCAGCAGCTTAGTCGCGGGAGGGAAGAGCTTCAATGAGCAGTTCTTC
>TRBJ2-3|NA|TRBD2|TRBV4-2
CASSLRTSGGSDTDTQYF
TGTGCCAGCAGCCTAAGGACTAGCGGGGGATCAGACACAGATACGCAGTATTTT
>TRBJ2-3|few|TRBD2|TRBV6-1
CASSRLAGGDTQYF
TGTGCCAGCAGTCGACTAGCGGGGGGAGATACGCAGTATTTT
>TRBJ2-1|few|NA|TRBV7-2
CASSSKGFWYNEQFF
TGTGCCAGCAGCTCGAAGGGTTTTTGGTACAATGAGCAGTTCTTC
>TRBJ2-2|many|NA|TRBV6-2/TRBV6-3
CASRGPYTGELFF
TGTGCCAGCAGGGGACCCTACACCGGGGAGCTGTTTTTT
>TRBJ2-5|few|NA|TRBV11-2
CASGGGTLPGLTQYF
TGTGCCAGCGGTGGGGGAACCCTCCCCGGTTTGACCCAGTACTTC
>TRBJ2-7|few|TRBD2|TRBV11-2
CASSLGGLAYEQYF
TGTGCCAGCAGCTTAGGGGGACTAGCGTACGAGCAGTACTTC
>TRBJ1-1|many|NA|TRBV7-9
CASSLVGRMTNTEAFF
TGTGCCAGCAGCTTAGTCGGACGTATGACGAACACTGAAGCTTTCTTT
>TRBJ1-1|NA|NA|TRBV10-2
CASSAFTEAFF
TGCGCCAGCAGTGCATTCACTGAAGCTTTCTTT
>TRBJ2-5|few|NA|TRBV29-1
CSVENVGDGIQETQYF
TGCAGCGTGGAGAACGTAGGGGATGGAATTCAGGAGACCCAGTACTTC
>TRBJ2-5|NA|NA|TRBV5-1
CASSPKTWARNEETQYF
TGCGCCAGCAGCCCTAAAACGTGGGCGCGCAATGAAGAGACCCAGTACTTC
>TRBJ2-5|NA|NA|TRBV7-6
CASSQRDGTEHRAQYF
TGTGCCAGCAGCCAACGAGACGGGACGGAGCATAGGGCCCAGTACTTC
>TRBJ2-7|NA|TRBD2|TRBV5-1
CASSPAPAGGVYEQYF
TGCGCCAGCAGCCCAGCTCCTGCGGGGGGGGTCTACGAGCAGTACTTC
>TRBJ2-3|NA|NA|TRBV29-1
CSVDEGNDTQYF
TGCAGCGTTGACGAGGGGAACGATACGCAGTATTTT
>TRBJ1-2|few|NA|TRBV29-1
CSVVSRGYGGYTF
TGCAGCGTTGTGTCTCGGGGGTACGGCGGCTACACCTTC
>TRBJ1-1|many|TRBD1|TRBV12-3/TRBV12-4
CASRPPVQGPTEAFF
TGTGCCAGCAGACCTCCAGTACAGGGGCCCACTGAAGCTTTCTTT
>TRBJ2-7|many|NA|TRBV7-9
CASSSAGGEGSYEQYF
TGTGCCAGCAGCTCTGCCGGGGGAGAAGGCTCCTACGAGCAGTACTTC
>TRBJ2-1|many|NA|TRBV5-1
CASSLVAGQYNEQFF
TGCGCCAGCAGCTTGGTCGCAGGCCAGTACAATGAGCAGTTCTTC
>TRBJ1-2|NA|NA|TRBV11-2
CASSSILDGYTF
TGTGCCAGCAGCTCTATTCTGGATGGCTACACCTTC
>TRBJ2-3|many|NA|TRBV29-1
CSVVEYTDTQYF
TGCAGCGTTGTGGAATACACAGATACGCAGTATTTT
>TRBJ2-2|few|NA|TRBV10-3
CAISDLDAGELFF
TGTGCCATCAGCGACCTAGACGCCGGGGAGCTGTTTTTT
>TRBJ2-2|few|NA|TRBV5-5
CASSETGRTGELFF
TGTGCCAGCAGCGAGACAGGTCGAACCGGGGAGCTGTTTTTT